These 10 T cell receptor beta chains came from one sample sequenced in a study of T cells in Graves' hyperthyroidism and ophthalmopathy. It was RNA transcripts that yielded the amplified TCR beta CDR3 regions. During a first-round RT-PCR of the TCR CDR3, the HTBI primer set was used. MiXCR, applied by TCRdb to the multiplex PCR reads, yields one record per CDR3 protein. The table records about 360,000 distinct CDR3 sequences, less than 15% of them present only once. The sample was blood. The receptors come from a woman aged 18-29 years with Graves' hyperthyroidism.

The chain couples TRBV6-1 to TRBJ1-3; tentatively, D is TRBD1 (5 bases). The CDR3 length is 15 residues. V dropped 1 base and J dropped 0 bases, with 7 bases sitting between them. Germline V gene data show CDR1 as MNHNS and CDR2 as SASEGT. The CDR3 spells CASSEEGASGNTIYF. Here the CDR3 DNA reads TGTGCCAGCAGTGAAGAAGGGGCCTCTGGAAACACCATATATTTT.

Many counts were recorded for this clonotype. This rearrangement joins TRBV7-9 to TRBJ1-2; no firm D call. With 1 base removed from V and 13 bases from J, the gap between germline ends came to 13 bases. This CDR3 region has 12 residues. Germline CDR1 is SEHNR and CDR2 is FQNEAQ (reference sequence). The CDR3 bases are TGTGCCAGCAGCTTAGGAATGGGCAGCTCCACCTTC. Translating gives CASSLGMGSSTF.

This clonotype was observed a few times. V is TRBV19 and J is TRBJ2-1, with 8 bases fitting TRBD2. After removal of 5 bases from V and 0 bases from J, the junction contained 9 bases not matched to a gene. The CDR3 runs to 17 residues. Germline-derived CDR1 and CDR2 are LNHDA and SQIVND (reference sequence). The CDR3 spells CASSVTSAWSSYNEQFF. CDR3 sequence (DNA): TGTGCCAGTAGTGTGACTAGCGCCTGGAGCTCCTACAATGAGCAGTTCTTC.

V and J are TRBV20-1 and TRBJ2-3; D not resolved. CDR3 length: 15 residues. Between the trimmed V and J ends, which lost 5 bases and 0 bases, there was a span of 15 bases. Germline CDR1 DFQATT, CDR2 SNEGSKA (reference sequence). CDR3 residues: CSAELLGTSTDTQYF. In DNA form, the CDR3 reads TGCAGTGCTGAATTGCTCGGCACCAGCACAGATACGCAGTATTTT.

This clonotype was seen more than once but under ten times. The J gene is TRBJ1-1, the V gene TRBV3-1, with D possibly being TRBD1 (5 bases). Germline CDR1 is LGHDT and CDR2 is YNNKEL (reference sequence). V was cut by 0 bases and J by 0 bases, with 14 bases left in between. CDR3 length equals 17 residues. DNA of the CDR3: TGTGCCAGCAGCCAAGAGGGGGGAAGGGTGCTGAACACTGAAGCTTTCTTT. Amino acids: CASSQEGGRVLNTEAFF.

This clonotype was seen repeatedly, ten times or more. The CDR3 sequence is CASSQVSRSTEAFF. Here the CDR3 DNA reads TGTGCCAGCAGCCAAGTGTCCCGGAGCACTGAAGCTTTCTTT. The V and J genes are TRBV3-1 and TRBJ1-1; D gene ambiguous. In germline, CDR1 is LGHDT, CDR2 YNNKEL (reference sequence). This CDR3 contains 14 residues. V was cut by 1 base and J by 4 bases, with 10 bases left in between.

The table lists this clonotype with a few counts. The chain's CDR3 is CASSWGIGSYEQYF. The CDR3 DNA reads TGTGCCAGCAGCTGGGGTATCGGTTCCTACGAGCAGTACTTC. This rearrangement joins TRBV11-2 to TRBJ2-7; D gene ambiguous. The ends were cut back, 4 bases at V and 1 base at J, with 11 bases in the middle. Germline loops: CDR1 SGHAT, CDR2 FQNNGV. This CDR3 spans 14 amino acids.

This clonotype appeared a few times. V is TRBV19 and J is TRBJ2-1; weak D call: TRBD1 (6 bases). This CDR3 comprises 14 residues. V gave up 3 bases and J gave up 13 bases, with 19 bases separating them. CDR1 is LNHDA and CDR2 is SQIVND in the germline V gene (reference sequence). The chain's CDR3 is CASSMGVLRDNQFF. In DNA, the CDR3 is TGTGCCAGTAGTATGGGGGTGTTGAGGGACAACCAGTTCTTC.

Concerning this clonotype itself: A much larger clonotype is one base distant, so this may be a read error. The V gene is TRBV29-1, the J gene TRBJ2-1; TRBD2 matches 8 bases. TRBJ2-7 matches the DNA end more closely, so the J call is doubtful. CDR1 is SQVTM and CDR2 is ANQGSEA in the germline V gene. The CDR3 runs 14 residues. CDR3 nucleotides: TGCAGCGTTGAAAGACTAGCGCGCCACAATGAGCAGTACTTC. Protein: CSVERLARHNEQYF.

This clonotype occurred many times. This chain links TRBV28 with TRBJ2-2; TRBD1 or TRBD2 may be the D gene (6 bases each). Trimming cost V 8 bases and J 3 bases, with 13 bases left between them. Germline V gives CDR1 MDHEN, CDR2 SYDVKM. The CDR3 is 14 amino acids. CDR3 sequence (DNA): TGTGCCAGCGAGGGGGGCAAGGACACCGGGGAGCTGTTTTTT. Translated: CASEGGKDTGELFF.